Sequencing of this T cell receptor (beta chain) was carried out in a study of response to subunit inactivated influenza vaccine. Study-wide results and limits: That few new T cells are recruited by each seasonal influenza vaccination was the authors' suggestion.

This clonotype was seen at least ten times. Its antigen is as yet unknown. TCRdb itself ran the RT-PCR reads through MiXCR, one entry per CDR3 protein. The sample shows about half a million distinct CDR3 sequences, roughly 11% of them seen only once. Between the trimmed V and J ends, which lost 0 bases and 2 bases, there was a span of 7 bases. The CDR3 consists of 15 residues. The chain uses TRBV12-3 or TRBV12-4 and TRBJ2-2, with D possibly being TRBD2 (5 bases). The sequencing here drew on PBMCs from blood, taken roughly 45 days after vaccination. This clonotype was obtained from a man aged 45-65 years who received an inactivated influenza vaccine. DNA of the CDR3: TGTGCCAGCAGTTTAGCAGGGAGTAACACCGGGGAGCTGTTTTTT. Translating it yields CASSLAGSNTGELFF.